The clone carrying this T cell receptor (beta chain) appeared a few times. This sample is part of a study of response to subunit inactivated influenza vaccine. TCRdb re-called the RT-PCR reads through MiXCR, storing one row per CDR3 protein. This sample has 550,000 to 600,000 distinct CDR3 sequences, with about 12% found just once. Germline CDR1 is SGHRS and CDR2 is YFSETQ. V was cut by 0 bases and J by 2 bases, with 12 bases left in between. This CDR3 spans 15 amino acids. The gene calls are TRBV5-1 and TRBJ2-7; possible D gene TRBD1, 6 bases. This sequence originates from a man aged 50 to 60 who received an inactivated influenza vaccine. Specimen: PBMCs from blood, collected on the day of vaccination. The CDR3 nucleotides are TGCGCCAGCAGCTTGGGGACAGCCCTGGCCTACGAGCAGTACTTC. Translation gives CASSLGTALAYEQYF.